This T cell receptor beta chain was sequenced for a study of cytomegalovirus exposure and HLA in healthy donors. General study results and limits: Differences between HLA loci emerged in a later analysis of TCR association rates, with DRB1 most and HLA-C fewest.

In this sample, this clone turned up once. Its antigen is undetermined. PCR was performed using 60 Vbeta and 13 Jbeta primers. Produced via immunoSEQ multiplex PCR; TCRdb's table is partial and in-frame only. The table records about 130,000 clones, 75% to 90% of them present only once. Trimming removed 2 bases at V and 7 bases at J, with 12 bases between. Germline V CDR1 and CDR2: MNHEY, SVGAGI. The CDR3 spans 14 residues. The chain employs TRBV6-5 and TRBJ1-5; D might be TRBD1 (5 bases). Sequenced input: PBMCs. This TCR was sampled from a man younger than 40 in good health and CMV-seropositive. The CDR3: CASSYAQGGQPQHF. Written as DNA, the CDR3 is TGTGCCAGCAGTTACGCGCAGGGTGGCCAGCCCCAGCATTTT.